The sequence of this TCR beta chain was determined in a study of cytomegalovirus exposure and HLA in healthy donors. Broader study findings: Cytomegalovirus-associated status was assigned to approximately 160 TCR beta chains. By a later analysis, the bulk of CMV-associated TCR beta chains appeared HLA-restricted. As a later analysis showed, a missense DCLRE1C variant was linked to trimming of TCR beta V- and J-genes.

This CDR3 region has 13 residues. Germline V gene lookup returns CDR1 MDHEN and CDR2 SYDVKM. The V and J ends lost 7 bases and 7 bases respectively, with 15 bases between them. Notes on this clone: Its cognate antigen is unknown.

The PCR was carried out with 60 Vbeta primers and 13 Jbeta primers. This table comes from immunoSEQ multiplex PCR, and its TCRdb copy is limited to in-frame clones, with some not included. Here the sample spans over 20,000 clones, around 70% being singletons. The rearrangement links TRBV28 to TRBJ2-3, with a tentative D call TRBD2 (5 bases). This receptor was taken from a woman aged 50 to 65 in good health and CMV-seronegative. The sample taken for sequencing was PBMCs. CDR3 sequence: CASKPSPSNTQYF. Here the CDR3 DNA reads TGTGCCAGCAAGCCCTCCCCTAGCAATACGCAGTATTTT.